This T cell receptor beta chain was sequenced for a study of blood T cell repertoires in COVID-19 (dated by TCRdb to between 2020 and 2021). About the study as a whole: The collaborator samples originated in the United States, Italy and Spain and spanned the acute and convalescent phases of COVID-19. The repertoires were made available in a free public database intended to serve as a resource for research on the immune response to SARS-CoV-2. Nearly every sample came with metadata listing a de-identified subject ID, COVID-19 status, age in years and sex. Samples were obtained from the ongoing ImmuneRACE study (first 160 participants) and from 1,000 to 1,500 subjects provided by 6 global collaborators. The dataset comprised deeply sampled blood TCRbeta repertoires from subjects exposed to, actively infected with, or recovered from COVID-19. Where HLA class I and class II types were available, the types were taken from metadata supplied by the sample provider, not from assay-based typing. The prospective study material was composed of cDNA or gDNA derived from T cells, B-cell-depleted T cells, or PBMCs.

Comments on this clone: The target of this receptor is not known. No base quality values were provided; no much bigger clone lies one nucleotide off.

The immunoSEQ Assay, a bias-controlled multiplex PCR, was used to amplify TCRbeta CDR3 regions from genomic DNA. The authors' pipeline ran thus. The number of nucleated cells in each sample was estimated from the amplification of reference gene primers within the assay. To quantify the absolute abundance of each unique TCRbeta CDR3 rearrangement, sequence reads were collapsed and filtered. Productive Simpson clonality was computed per sample as the square root of Simpson's diversity index over productive rearrangements. Entries here come from immuneACCESS through TCRdb and include only in-frame sequences with V and J called. Some clones fail to appear in such tables; in the studies checked, an unresolved V gene covers under half of the shortfall, and the cause of the remainder is unknown. V and J calls and clone size are as listed in that table; D and trimming were resolved from the DNA. The sample has some 180,000 clones on record, approximately 90% of them singletons. The ten largest clones add up to under 25% of the sample.

Collaborating institutions collected whole blood in K2EDTA tubes following their own protocols. Collaborator samples were shipped for TCRbeta analysis as frozen whole blood, isolated PBMCs, or DNA extracted from either sample type. What the work shows at the level of the full study, not this receptor alone: The quantity of clinical and demographic metadata differed by source and by participant and was supplied without curation.

The origin of this receptor is a man aged 55 to 70 with active or convalescent COVID-19. The sample taken for sequencing was peripheral blood.

CDR3 loop: CASSPMGHPQETQYF. The DNA reads TGTGCCAGCAGCCCCATGGGACACCCCCAAGAGACCCAGTACTTC. The sequence links TRBV6-4 to TRBJ2-5, with TRBD1 perhaps the D gene, on 6 matching bases. The germline V gene yields MRHNA for CDR1 and SNTAGT for CDR2. Trimming removed 6 bases from V and 1 base from J, leaving 15 bases between the germline ends. From the cysteine through the phenylalanine, the CDR3 covers 15 amino acids. The sequence is cut down to CDR3 DNA, 45 bases in frame from base 1.